These 21 T cell receptor beta chains were all obtained from the same sample, sequenced in a study of blood T cell repertoires in COVID-19 (dated by TCRdb to between 2020 and 2021). The library was produced with the immunoSEQ multiplex PCR assay. TCRdb stores this immuneACCESS table with in-frame sequences only. Part of the clones is absent; in the studies checked, under half of the shortfall reflects unresolved V genes, and no reason is known for the rest. This sample gives 200,000 to 300,000 clones in total; more than 70% of them show up just once. The ten most abundant clones make up 1.2% of the sample. The sequencing sample was made of PBMCs or T cells enriched from blood (not recorded which). These receptors originate from a middle-aged woman with acute COVID-19.

The rearrangement links TRBV2 to TRBJ1-2, with D tentatively TRBD1 (6 bases). CDR1 is SNHLY and CDR2 is FYNNEI in the germline V gene. There are 12 residues in the CDR3. Trimming took 9 bases from V and 5 from J, leaving 13 bases between them. CDR3 sequence reads: CASSLQGYGYTF. DNA for the CDR3: TGTGCCAGTTCACTACAGGGTTATGGCTACACCTTC.

This clone appeared a single time. This sample includes further DNA sequences coding for the same CDR3. The chain is built from TRBV7-9 and TRBJ1-1; D is unresolved. Germline V gene data show CDR1 as SEHNR and CDR2 as FQNEAQ (reference sequence). The CDR3 has 12 residues. V dropped 1 base and J dropped 6 bases, with 6 bases sitting between them. The CDR3 DNA reads as TGTGCCAGCAGCTTAGGCGGGGCTGAAGCTTTCTTT. Translating gives CASSLGGAEAFF.

The V and J genes are TRBV27 and TRBJ2-7; 9 bases match TRBD2. This CDR3 region has 17 residues. Germline values: CDR1 MNHEY, CDR2 SMNVEV (reference sequence). With 10 bases clipped from V and 3 bases from J, the junction kept 19 bases outside the gene matches. The CDR3 is CAKKNYSRLAGYYEQYV. CDR3 coding DNA: TGTGCCAAAAAGAATTATTCCCGTCTAGCGGGGTACTACGAGCAGTACGTC.

The chain carries TRBV18 and TRBJ1-3; 10 nucleotides line up with TRBD1. This CDR3 has 16 amino acids. J was trimmed by 0 bases and V by 1 base; bases with no gene match: 0. Germline V gives CDR1 KGHSH, CDR2 LQKENI. DNA for the CDR3: TGTGCCAGCTCACCACGGACAGGGGGCTCTGGAAACACCATATATTTT. Its protein is CASSPRTGGSGNTIYF.

This sequence joins TRBV7-8 and TRBJ1-5, with 9 nucleotides matching TRBD1. The CDR3 length is 17 residues. Germline V lookup: CDR1 SGHVS, CDR2 FQNEAQ. V was pared by 4 bases and J by 2 bases, with 9 bases of the junction left unmatched. The DNA for the CDR3 is TGTGCCAGCAGCTCGTCCTGGACAGGGGAAGGCAATCAGCCCCAGCATTTT. Protein product: CASSSSWTGEGNQPQHF.

CDR3 amino acids: CASSTPGTGGTGELFF. The DNA of the CDR3 is TGTGCCAGCTCCACCCCCGGGACAGGGGGCACCGGGGAGCTGTTTTTT. This chain connects TRBV27 to TRBJ2-2; 11 positions agree with TRBD1. CDR1 is MNHEY and CDR2 is SMNVEV in the germline V gene (reference sequence). The CDR3 extends over 16 amino acids. The trim removed 8 bases at V and 4 bases at J, leaving 9 bases unmatched.

This chain uses TRBV9 with TRBJ1-3; 12 bases line up with TRBD1. Per the germline V gene, CDR1 is SGDLS and CDR2 is YYNGEE. With V trimmed by 5 bases and J by 4 bases, 7 bases remained unmatched. The CDR3 has 16 amino acids. The CDR3 reads CASRGTGGESGNTIYF. CDR3 in DNA: TGTGCCAGCAGGGGGACAGGGGGCGAAAGCGGAAACACCATATATTTT.

This clone was seen only once. This chain uses TRBV9 with TRBJ2-7; no definite D call. Trimming shortened V by 0 bases and J by 5 bases, and 3 bases separated the two germline ends. Germline V CDR1 and CDR2: SGDLS, YYNGEE. The CDR3 is made up of 11 amino acids. CDR3 region: CASSVANEQYF. The CDR3 coding sequence is TGTGCCAGCAGCGTAGCCAACGAGCAGTACTTC.

CDR3 in amino acids: CASRTSGRNEKLFF. The CDR3 nucleotides read TGTGCCAGCAGGACCTCAGGGCGTAATGAAAAACTGTTTTTT. The rearrangement links TRBV6-5 to TRBJ1-4; D might be TRBD1 (5 bases). The CDR3 is 14 residues long. V gave up 6 bases and J gave up 4 bases, with 12 bases separating them. In germline, CDR1 is MNHEY, CDR2 SVGAGI.

The rearrangement uses TRBV5-1 and TRBJ2-5, with TRBD1 matching 7 bases. The CDR3 spans 15 residues. The ends lost 0 bases at V and 5 bases at J; junction bases unmatched: 7. Looked up from germline, CDR1 is SGHRS and CDR2 is YFSETQ. CDR3: CASSLALTGMETQYF. CDR3 bases: TGCGCCAGCAGCTTGGCCTTGACAGGGATGGAGACCCAGTACTTC.

The rearrangement links TRBV5-4 to TRBJ2-5, with D perhaps matching TRBD1 (6 bases). V was trimmed by 1 base and J by 5 bases, leaving 15 bases between them. CDR1 is SGHNT and CDR2 is YYREEE in the germline V gene (reference sequence). The CDR3 sequence is 15 residues long. CDR3 sequence reads: CASSLFQGPMETQYF. The CDR3 DNA reads as TGTGCCAGCAGCTTGTTTCAGGGGCCTATGGAGACCCAGTACTTC.

The chain has TRBV24-1 and TRBJ2-6; D gene uncertain. The CDR3 is 15 residues long. V lost 9 bases to trimming and J lost 0 bases, with 11 bases between them. Germline CDR1 KGHDR, CDR2 SFDVKD. CDR3 in DNA: TGTGCCACCCAAGACCCGGGCTCTGGGGCCAACGTCCTGACTTTC. This sequence encodes CATQDPGSGANVLTF.

J is TRBJ1-2 and V is TRBV28; 8 bases match TRBD1. The CDR3 has 15 residues. The V gene's germline CDR1 is MDHEN and CDR2 SYDVKM. V trimming: 3 bases; J trimming: 7 bases; junction bases outside the gene matches: 10. Here the CDR3 DNA reads TGTGCCAGCAGTTTTCGGAGACAGGGGCTTGGTGGCTACACCTTC. Translated: CASSFRRQGLGGYTF.

The chain carries TRBV14 and TRBJ1-2; D remains unclear. The CDR3 runs to 12 residues. The V gene's germline CDR1 is SGHDN and CDR2 FVKESK. Trimming stripped 1 base from V and 7 bases from J, with 7 bases between. CDR3 in DNA: TGTGCCAGCAGCCAAGTGCCAGGTGGCTACACCTTC. This sequence encodes CASSQVPGGYTF.

The sample holds a few counts of this clone. The genes are TRBV10-2 and TRBJ1-1; TRBD1 might be the D (5 bases). The CDR3 is 12 amino acids. Per germline, CDR1 WSHSY and CDR2 SAAADI. V was trimmed by 3 bases and J by 10 bases, leaving 12 bases between them. The CDR3 bases are TGCGCCAGCAGTGATCAGGGTTTGGGAGCTTTCTTT. Translating it yields CASSDQGLGAFF.

This sequence joins TRBV6-1 and TRBJ1-1, with 7 nucleotides matching TRBD1. The ends lost 4 bases at V and 3 bases at J; junction bases unmatched: 11. There are 16 residues in the CDR3. Germline CDR1 MNHNS, CDR2 SASEGT. The CDR3 DNA sequence: TGTGCCAGCAGTGTTCGAGGGGGCGTTTCCCACACTGAAGCTTTCTTT. Translated: CASSVRGGVSHTEAFF.

This rearrangement joins TRBV19 to TRBJ1-6; TRBD1 matches at 7 bases. The germline V gene has CDR1 LNHDA and CDR2 SQIVND (reference sequence). This CDR3 has 15 amino acids. V was pared by 8 bases and J by 6 bases, with 10 bases of the junction left unmatched. This chain's CDR3 is CASQNRGMANSPLHF. The CDR3 nucleotides read TGTGCCAGTCAAAACAGGGGAATGGCTAATTCACCCCTCCACTTT.

The chain employs TRBV27 and TRBJ2-5, with D possibly being TRBD1 (5 bases). Germline-derived CDR1 and CDR2 are MNHEY and SMNVEV (reference sequence). With 6 bases removed from V and 1 base from J, the gap between germline ends came to 12 bases. The CDR3 sequence is 14 residues long. The CDR3 protein is CASRGDRSQETQYF. The CDR3 DNA reads as TGTGCCAGCAGAGGGGATAGGTCCCAAGAGACCCAGTACTTC.

V is TRBV29-1 and J is TRBJ1-1; D uncertain. Trimming stripped 6 bases from V and 3 bases from J, with 14 bases between. The CDR3 consists of 13 residues. The germline V gene encodes CDR1 SQVTM and CDR2 ANQGSEA. CDR3 bases: TGCAGCGTCTGCACCACGGAGGACACTGAAGCTTTCTTT. It encodes CSVCTTEDTEAFF.

The chain links TRBV29-1 to TRBJ2-5; D perhaps matches TRBD1 (5 bases). CDR3 length: 13 amino acids. Germline V lookup: CDR1 SQVTM, CDR2 ANQGSEA. The ends were cut back, 4 bases at V and 2 bases at J, with 11 bases in the middle. CDR3: CSVGQQAQETQYF. In DNA form, the CDR3 reads TGCAGCGTTGGACAGCAAGCTCAAGAGACCCAGTACTTC.

This sequence joins TRBV5-1 and TRBJ2-1, with D possibly TRBD2 on 5 matching bases. V shed 2 bases and J shed 10 bases, with 13 bases lying between them. The germline gives CDR1 SGHRS, CDR2 YFSETQ. This CDR3 is 13 amino acids long. CDR3 nucleotides: TGCGCCAGCAGCTTAGCCGGTTCGGGGGAGCAGTTCTTC. This codes for CASSLAGSGEQFF.